This T cell receptor (beta chain) was profiled in a study of T cell repertoires in cytomegalovirus infection. Overall study context: Use of recently identified HLA-C-restricted and well-studied HLA-B-restricted CMV epitopes was part of the study. Carrying CMV and the relevant HLA type showed in public TCR beta signatures.

TCRdb analysed the reads with MiXCR anew, one entry per CDR3 protein. The profile shows a few hundred thousand distinct CDR3 sequences, about 33% of them singletons. A few counts support this clonotype. Its target is not known. The clonotype comes from a human donor in good health (CMV status not recorded). Some clones in this sample may be carry-over from other donors' samples. Sequences were derived from cultured PBMCs, sampled from culture after CMV antigen stimulation.

In DNA, the CDR3 is TGTGCCAGCAGCTTACAGTTCGGTGATAGCACAGATACGCAGTATTTT. It translates to CASSLQFGDSTDTQYF. This sequence joins TRBV11-3 and TRBJ2-3; D ambiguous. Trimming cost V 2 bases and J 0 bases, with 12 bases left between them. There are 16 residues in the CDR3. Per the germline V gene, CDR1 is SGHNT and CDR2 is YENEEA.